What follows are 8 T cell receptor beta chains derived from one specimen sequenced in a study of T cell responses to AZD1222 COVID-19 vaccine. Clones were read by immunoSEQ multiplex PCR, and TCRdb kept only the in-frame ones, dropping some. The sample carries over 150,000 clones, approximately 90% recorded once. Source: peripheral blood, taken on day 0 of AZD1222 vaccination. Receptors were obtained from an adult in good health.

This chain links TRBV3-1 (or the pseudogene TRBV3-2) with TRBJ2-1; D is possibly TRBD1 (6 bases). The V and J ends lost 3 bases and 0 bases respectively, with 12 bases between them. The length of the CDR3 is 16 residues. CDR1 is LGHDT, CDR2 YNNKEL, per germline (reference sequence). The CDR3 DNA sequence: TGTGCCAGCAGCCATTCGGACAGAAGCTCCTACAATGAGCAGTTCTTC. Translated, it gives CASSHSDRSSYNEQFF.

The rearrangement joins TRBV2 to TRBJ2-5; TRBD2 agrees at 10 bases. Per the germline V gene, CDR1 is SNHLY and CDR2 is FYNNEI. This CDR3 has 16 residues. V lost 6 bases, J lost 2 bases, and 9 bases stayed unmatched. The CDR3 loop is CASRGWTSGRQETQYF. CDR3 sequence (DNA): TGTGCCAGCAGAGGTTGGACTAGCGGACGTCAAGAGACCCAGTACTTC. The full variable domain, its missing parts supplied by reference TRBV2 and TRBJ2-5, is EPEVTQTPSHQVTQMGQEVILRCVPISNHLYFYWYRQILGQKVEFLVSFYNNEISEKSEIFDDQFSVERPDGSNFTLKIRSTKLEDSAMYFCASRGWTSGRQETQYFGPGTRLLVL.

V gene TRBV5-1 combines with J gene TRBJ2-1; 12 nucleotides match TRBD2. The V and J ends lost 3 bases and 5 bases, in that order; junction bases with no gene match: 3. Germline V gene lookup returns CDR1 SGHRS and CDR2 YFSETQ. The CDR3 consists of 15 residues. CDR3 coding DNA: TGCGCCAGCAGCTGGCGGACTAGCGGGAACAATGAGCAGTTCTTC. This sequence encodes CASSWRTSGNNEQFF.

The V call is TRBV7-2, the J call TRBJ2-5; 7 nucleotides line up with TRBD1. J gave up 1 base and V 4 bases, and 3 bases lay outside the gene matches. Germline CDR1 is SGHTA and CDR2 is FQGNSA. The CDR3 spans 14 residues. In nucleotides, the CDR3 is TGTGCCAGCAGCTCGGGACAGATCCAAGAGACCCAGTACTTC. The encoded protein is CASSSGQIQETQYF.

This chain connects TRBV27 to TRBJ1-2; D is uncertain. This CDR3 spans 15 amino acids. The V and J ends lost 6 bases and 8 bases respectively, with 22 bases between them. Germline lookup yields CDR1 MNHEY and CDR2 SMNVEV (reference sequence). The CDR3 sequence is CASRFKSGRVEGYTF. In DNA form, the CDR3 reads TGTGCCAGCAGATTTAAATCAGGAAGGGTAGAGGGCTACACCTTC.

The chain joins TRBV24-1 to TRBJ1-2, with D possibly TRBD1 on 6 matching bases. The CDR3 consists of 15 residues. V was pared by 8 bases and J by 4 bases, with 19 bases between. Germline values: CDR1 KGHDR, CDR2 SFDVKD. The DNA of the CDR3 is TGTGCCACCAAAAAATCGCCGGGGGGCGTCTATGGCTACACCTTC. Residues: CATKKSPGGVYGYTF.

The table lists this clone with a count of one. CDR3 sequence: CATSQQGANTGELFF. The CDR3 DNA reads as TGTGCCACCAGTCAGCAGGGGGCTAACACCGGGGAGCTGTTTTTT. The chain carries TRBV24-1 and TRBJ2-2; 8 bases align to TRBD1. CDR3 length: 15 amino acids. Germline assignment: CDR1 KGHDR and CDR2 SFDVKD. V gave up 6 bases and J gave up 2 bases; unmatched junction bases: 4.

The chain uses TRBV7-6 and TRBJ2-3; the D gene is possibly TRBD2 (6 bases). V was cut by 5 bases and J by 1 base, with 10 bases left in between. CDR1 and CDR2 from the germline V gene are SGHVS and FNYEAQ. CDR3 length equals 14 residues. CDR3 amino acids: CASSRAGRTDTQYF. The CDR3 nucleotides read TGTGCCAGCAGCCGGGCGGGGCGCACAGATACGCAGTATTTT.